This T cell receptor (beta chain) was identified during a study of blood T cells in healthy people across ages. The V and J ends lost 5 bases and 6 bases, in that order; junction bases with no gene match: 10. There are 16 residues in the CDR3. Per the germline V gene, CDR1 is DFQATT and CDR2 is SNEGSKA (reference sequence). Alongside a J-beta primer mix, a sample-barcoded 5' primer served in a second PCR lasting roughly 6 to 11 cycles. TCRdb ran MiXCR on the 5' RACE reads and lists one entry per CDR3 protein. The table records over 950,000 distinct CDR3 sequences, around two fifths of them present only once.

The chain has TRBV20-1 and TRBJ1-6, with 10 nucleotides matching TRBD1. Sequenced input: blood. The clonotype was recovered from a man aged 18 to 30 in good health. CDR3 DNA: TGCAGTGCTGGGATAGGGACAGGGGTTTTTAATTCACCCCTCCACTTT. Amino acid sequence: CSAGIGTGVFNSPLHF.